This T cell receptor beta chain derives from a study of blood T cell repertoires in COVID-19. Study-wide context: The analysed material was cDNA or gDNA that came from T cells, B-cell-depleted T cells, or PBMCs.

Between the trimmed V and J ends, which lost 4 bases and 8 bases, there was a span of 20 bases. CDR1 and CDR2 (germline): MDHEN, SYDVKM. CDR3 length: 15 amino acids. In the authors' workflow: Estimates of nucleated cell counts were drawn from the amplification of reference gene primers. Clones were read by immunoSEQ multiplex PCR, and TCRdb kept only the in-frame ones, dropping some. V and J calls and clone size follow that table, whereas D and trimming were derived from the DNA. Of about 310,000 clones in the sample, around 87% were seen once. Source material: peripheral blood. J is TRBJ1-2 and V is TRBV28; D is undetermined. This receptor was obtained from a man between 50 and 59 years old with active or convalescent COVID-19. The CDR3 loop is CASSSPGTSGGGYTF. CDR3 nucleotide sequence: TGTGCCAGCAGTTCCCCGGGTACGTCTGGTGGAGGCTACACCTTC.